This T cell receptor (beta chain) came from a study of T-cell memory formation after mild COVID-19. Study context: In these data, TCR clusters were largely donor specific. Study-wide results and caveats: The main location of contracting CD4+ clones was CM and EM, and that of contracting CD8+ clones was EMRA.

5'RACE primed at constant segments yielded TCR alpha and TCR beta cDNA libraries bearing sample barcodes and UMIs. From the 5' RACE reads, TCRdb called clonotypes with MiXCR, one entry per CDR3 protein. The table records 450,000 or so distinct CDR3 sequences, around 25% of them present only once. Details on this clonotype: Antigen specificity is unknown.

Germline-derived CDR1 and CDR2 are DFQATT and SNEGSKA (reference sequence). This CDR3 spans 11 amino acids. The V gene lost 0 bases and the J gene lost 9 bases, with 8 bases spanning the gap. The receptor was derived from an adult woman who had mild COVID-19 (a few samples of this study predate the infection). Cell type and time point are not known. Sequencing input: PBMCs or a T cell subset sorted from them (not recorded which). V usage is TRBV20-1 and J usage is TRBJ1-2, with D unclear. CDR3: CSARDQVSYTF. The CDR3 DNA sequence: TGCAGTGCTAGAGATCAAGTCAGCTACACCTTC.